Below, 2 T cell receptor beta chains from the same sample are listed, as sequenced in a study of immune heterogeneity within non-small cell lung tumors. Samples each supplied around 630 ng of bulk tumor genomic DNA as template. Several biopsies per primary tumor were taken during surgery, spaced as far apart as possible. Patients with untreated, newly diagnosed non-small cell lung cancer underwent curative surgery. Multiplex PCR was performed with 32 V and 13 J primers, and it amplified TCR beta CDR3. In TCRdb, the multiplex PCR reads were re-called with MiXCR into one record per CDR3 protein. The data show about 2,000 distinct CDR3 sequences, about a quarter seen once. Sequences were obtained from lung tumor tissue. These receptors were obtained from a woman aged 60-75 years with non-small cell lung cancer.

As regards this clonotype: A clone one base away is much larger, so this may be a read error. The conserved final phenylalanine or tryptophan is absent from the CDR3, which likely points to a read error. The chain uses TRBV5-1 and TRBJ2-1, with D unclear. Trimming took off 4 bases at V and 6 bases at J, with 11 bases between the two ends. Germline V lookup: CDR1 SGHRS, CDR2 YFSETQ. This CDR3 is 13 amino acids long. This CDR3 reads CASSIRVSNEQFL. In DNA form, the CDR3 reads TGCGCCAGCAGCATCCGCGTGAGCAATGAGCAGTTCCTC.

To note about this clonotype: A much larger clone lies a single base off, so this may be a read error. CDR3 protein: CASSVDRAIQDTQYF. CDR3 DNA: TGTGCCAGCAGCGTAGACAGGGCAATACAAGATACCCAGTACTTC. The chain couples TRBV9 to TRBJ2-5; TRBD1 might be the D (6 bases). The CDR3 sequence is 15 residues long. Germline V gives CDR1 SGDLS, CDR2 YYNGEE.